Listed below are T cell receptor beta chains from one sample, sequenced in a study of T cell changes during pregnancy in multiple sclerosis. Profiling relied on immunoSEQ multiplex PCR, and the TCRdb table lists in-frame clones only, not all of them. Found here are roughly 49,000 clones, 92% of them singletons; the top ten hold about 0.41%. Sequencing used CD4+ T cells from peripheral blood mononuclear cells, obtained in the second trimester of pregnancy. The receptors were gathered from a female donor in good health, enrolled as a control in a pregnancy study. Both conserved end residues are trimmed from each CDR3.

j_call v_call cdr3_aa
TRBJ1-4 TRBV4-1 ASSQVLGQGGEKLF
TRBJ2-1 TRBV5-1 ASSLRGDTYNEQF
TRBJ1-5 TRBV30 AWREVGNQPQH
TRBJ2-6 TRBV4-1 ASSRRAGDPGANVLT
TRBJ2-6 TRBV27 ASSLYDRGTSGANVLT
TRBJ1-1 TRBV29-1 SVSTGTNTEAF
TRBJ1-2 TRBV6-4 ASSDAPGQGVYGYT
TRBJ1-1 TRBV7-3 ASSVYMNTEAF
TRBJ1-4 TRBV19 ASRDRGRGNEKLF
TRBJ1-5 TRBV7-8 ASSPTQGRSNQPQH
TRBJ1-1 TRBV6-5 ASSRTPGQGSRF
TRBJ1-3 TRBV5-1 ASSLGQGAGNTIY
TRBJ1-1 TRBV6-5 ASSYDRNTEAF
TRBJ1-6 TRBV27 ASRLGTATNSPLH
TRBJ2-5 TRBV4-1 ASRPQGAQETQY
TRBJ1-1 TRBV9 ASSVGQSNTEAF
TRBJ1-2 TRBV4-1 ASTQSPQGAVYGYT
TRBJ1-5 TRBV5-6 ASSWGPGQGLGQPQH
TRBJ2-7 TRBV7-2 ASSLTGGGGPTYEQY
TRBJ2-3 TRBV19 ASRTRDYTTDTQY
TRBJ2-7 TRBV5-1 ASSPEGAPEVPYEQY